This T cell receptor (beta chain) was retrieved from a study of response to subunit inactivated influenza vaccine. TCRdb processed the RT-PCR reads anew with MiXCR; each CDR3 protein has one entry. The data contain about 700,000 distinct CDR3 sequences, around 14% of them singletons. V lost 6 bases and J lost 7, with 10 bases in between. The CDR3 totals 11 residues. In its sample, this clonotype was seen a few times. The antigen remains undetermined. Study-wide results and caveats: The authors offered the suggestion that each seasonal influenza vaccination recruits few new T cells.

The genes are TRBV12-3 or TRBV12-4 and TRBJ2-7; a possible D gene is TRBD2 (5 bases). The TCR sequence derives from a man in his fifties or sixties who received an inactivated influenza vaccine. The specimen was PBMCs from blood, collected 12 days after vaccination. This CDR3 reads CASSPGWEQYF. The CDR3 coding sequence is TGTGCCAGCAGCCCGGGGTGGGAGCAGTACTTC.